Listed here are 4 T cell receptor beta chains from one sample, sequenced in a study of T-cell reconstitution after alpha-beta-depleted transplantation in children. Unique molecular identifiers were used in preparing the TCRbeta library. Each CDR3 protein is one row after TCRdb ran MiXCR on the PCR reads. The repertoire holds roughly 160,000 distinct CDR3 sequences, with over 8.5% as singletons. The source material was PBMCs, sampled before TCRalphabeta/CD19-depleted stem cell transplant. The receptor source for this set is a boy aged 2 to 9 with acute myeloid leukemia, due to receive a stem cell transplant.

This clonotype was found many times. J is TRBJ2-1 and V is TRBV28; D remains unclear. CDR1 MDHEN and CDR2 SYDVKM come from the germline V gene. The germline V and J ends were trimmed by 5 bases and 4 bases, with 6 bases remaining between them. The CDR3 is made up of 12 amino acids. CDR3 loop: CASSKKYNEQFF. The CDR3 region has the DNA TGTGCCAGCAGTAAAAAATACAATGAGCAGTTCTTC.

J is TRBJ1-5 and V is TRBV6-1; 9 positions agree with TRBD1. V gave up 4 bases and J gave up 3 bases; unmatched junction bases: 7. Germline-derived CDR1 and CDR2 are MNHNS and SASEGT. The CDR3 sequence is 16 residues long. Written as DNA, the CDR3 is TGTGCCAGCAGTGTAACAGGGGGCATCGACAATCAGCCCCAGCATTTT. Protein sequence: CASSVTGGIDNQPQHF.

This clonotype occurred many times. The V gene is TRBV28, the J gene TRBJ1-1, with TRBD1 matching 7 bases. J was trimmed by 3 bases and V by 10 bases; bases with no gene match: 14. Germline CDR1 is MDHEN and CDR2 is SYDVKM. CDR3 size: 15 residues. The CDR3 nucleotides read TGTGCCACCTCGGGGGACAGCGGTGGGGACACTGAAGCTTTCTTT. Its translation is CATSGDSGGDTEAFF.

This clonotype appeared many times. CDR3 residues: CASSPSTLRNEQFF. The CDR3 region has the DNA TGTGCCAGCTCTCCGTCAACTCTGAGGAATGAGCAGTTCTTC. This chain links TRBV7-3 with TRBJ2-1; D remains ambiguous. Trimming took off 8 bases at V and 7 bases at J, with 18 bases between the two ends. CDR1 is SGHTA, CDR2 FQGTGA, per germline. The CDR3 runs 14 residues.